These T cell receptor beta chains were read from a single sample in a study of post-analysis software for immune sequencing data. TCRdb processed the PCR reads anew with MiXCR; each CDR3 protein has one entry. The table shows approximately 400,000 distinct CDR3 sequences, with roughly 30% occurring only once. Sequences were obtained from blood. These receptor sequences come from a girl under 18 with multiple sclerosis. CDR3s include the opening cysteine and the closing phenylalanine or tryptophan. A D gene is named only where the DNA matches it firmly. Clone sizes are given selectively: once, few, many, or a class where the clone is expanded.

V gene	J gene	clone size	D gene	CDR3 protein	CDR3 DNA
TRBV27	TRBJ1-2	-	-	CASSRGQRYGYTF	TGTGCCAGCAGTCGAGGACAGAGGTATGGCTACACCTTC
TRBV3-1	TRBJ2-7	-	-	CASSQDSPRKYF	TGTGCCAGCAGCCAAGATAGCCCCCGCAAGTACTTC
TRBV7-3	TRBJ1-1	-	-	CASSLWGPGSEAFF	TGTGCCAGCAGCTTGTGGGGGCCGGGGTCTGAAGCTTTCTTT
TRBV19	TRBJ1-1	-	TRBD1	CASSKALGQGGNTEAFF	TGTGCCAGTAGTAAGGCCCTGGGACAGGGTGGCAACACTGAAGCTTTCTTT
TRBV6-1	TRBJ2-7	-	-	CASRKFHEQYF	TGTGCCAGCAGAAAATTTCACGAGCAGTACTTC
TRBV7-2	TRBJ2-5	-	TRBD2	CASNLQPGGQETQYF	TGTGCCAGCAACTTACAACCGGGGGGCCAAGAGACCCAGTACTTC
TRBV7-2	TRBJ1-5	-	TRBD1	CASSTDRAKQPQHF	TGTGCCAGCAGCACCGACAGGGCAAAACAGCCCCAGCATTTT
TRBV5-6	TRBJ2-1	-	TRBD1	CAQRTDRGIVEFF	TGTGCCCAAAGAACGGACAGGGGAATTGTCGAGTTCTTC
TRBV6-1	TRBJ2-1	once	-	CASRRDSPYNEQFF	TGTGCCAGCAGGCGGGACAGCCCCTACAATGAGCAGTTCTTC
TRBV29-1	TRBJ1-5	once	-	CSVEDGGNQPQHF	TGCAGCGTTGAAGATGGGGGCAATCAGCCCCAGCATTTT
TRBV6-2/TRBV6-3	TRBJ2-7	-	-	CASSPRRGRETSYEQYF	TGTGCCAGCAGCCCCCGCCGGGGCAGGGAAACGTCCTACGAGCAGTACTTC
TRBV11-2	TRBJ2-3	few	-	CASLLTDTQYF	TGTGCCAGCCTACTTACGGATACGCAGTATTTT
TRBV20-1	TRBJ1-2	-	TRBD1	CSATAGGYGYTF	TGCAGTGCCACGGCAGGGGGTTATGGCTACACCTTC
TRBV3-1	TRBJ2-7	-	-	CASSPGAAHSYEQYF	TGTGCCAGCAGCCCTGGGGCAGCTCACTCCTACGAGCAGTACTTC
TRBV7-2	TRBJ2-5	few	TRBD2	CASSLSLAGGQETQYF	TGTGCCAGCAGCTTATCCTTAGCGGGGGGGCAAGAGACCCAGTACTTC
TRBV4-3	TRBJ2-1	few	TRBD2	CASSQDRGGVGYNEQFF	TGCGCCAGCAGCCAAGATCGGGGGGGGGTTGGCTACAATGAGCAGTTCTTC
TRBV5-1	TRBJ1-2	-	-	CASSLAGKEAYGYTF	TGCGCCAGCAGCTTGGCCGGTAAGGAGGCCTATGGCTACACCTTC
TRBV7-9	TRBJ2-3	-	TRBD1	CASSSDRKADTQYF	TGTGCCAGCAGTTCGGACAGGAAAGCGGATACGCAGTATTTT